This T cell receptor beta chain was profiled in a study of early T cells in non-severe SARS-CoV-2 infection. Study-wide context: Bulk RNA from unsorted whole blood was sequenced; chains were unpaired. Notes on the study in general: There was a bias toward anti-spike CD8 responses in VDJdb matching, which missed private and CD4 specificities.

The TCR library protocol attached unique molecular identifiers to the individual cDNA molecules. TCRdb re-called the 5' RACE reads through MiXCR, storing one row per CDR3 protein. The sample holds 65,000 to 75,000 distinct CDR3 sequences; around a tenth are singletons and the top ten take 3.5% to 4.5%. This clonotype was seen ten or more times. Its antigen is currently unknown. Source material: whole blood. The source is an adult who was a healthcare worker with PCR-confirmed SARS-CoV-2 infection or an uninfected control (not recorded which).

CDR3 in DNA: TGCAGCGTTGCGGCCGGGGACGGCTATGGCTACACCTTC. This codes for CSVAAGDGYGYTF. The V and J genes are TRBV29-1 and TRBJ1-2, with D tentatively TRBD1 (5 bases). Trimming shortened V by 4 bases and J by 4 bases, and 13 bases separated the two germline ends. The CDR3 spans 13 residues. Germline V gene lookup returns CDR1 SQVTM and CDR2 ANQGSEA.